This T cell receptor (beta chain) appears in the sequencing data of a study of Ad26.COV2.S vaccination and SARS-CoV-2 variants. For the study at large: The vaccine Ad26.COV2.S was put into the muscle once, or twice with 56 days between.

The treatment: around 19 received Ad26.COV2.S at low or high dose, single or two shots; about 5 received placebo; per-sample allocation not given. Repertoires come from day 63 after the first vaccine or placebo injection. The CDR3 consists of 16 residues. The junction had 5 bases not matched to a gene; V was cut back by 0 bases and J by 7 bases. The germline gives CDR1 MNHEY, CDR2 SVGAGI. Assay: immunoSEQ multiplex PCR; the TCRdb copy retains only in-frame clones and omits some. This sample has around 450,000 clones; roughly nine tenths occur once, and the top ten carry about 2.7%. This rearrangement joins TRBV6-5 to TRBJ2-1; TRBD2 aligns across 11 bases. Sequencing was performed on peripheral blood, taken in a trial of Ad26.COV2.S vaccine versus placebo. The sequence was obtained from a person between 18 and 59 years old who received the Ad26.COV2.S COVID-19 vaccine or a placebo. CDR3 sequence (DNA): TGTGCCAGCAGTTACTCGACTAGCGGGGCTCGGAATGAGCAGTTCTTC. Translating it yields CASSYSTSGARNEQFF.